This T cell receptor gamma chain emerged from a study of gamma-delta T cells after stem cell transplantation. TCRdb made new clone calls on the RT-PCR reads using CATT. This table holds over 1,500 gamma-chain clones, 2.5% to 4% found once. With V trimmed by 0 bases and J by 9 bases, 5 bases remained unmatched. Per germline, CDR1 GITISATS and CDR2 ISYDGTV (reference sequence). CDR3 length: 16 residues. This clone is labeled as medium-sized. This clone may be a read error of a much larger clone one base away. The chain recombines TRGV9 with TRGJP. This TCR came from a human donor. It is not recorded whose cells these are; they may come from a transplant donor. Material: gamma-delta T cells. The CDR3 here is CALWEVTGLGKKIKVF. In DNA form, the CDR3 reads TGTGCCTTGTGGGAGGTGACAGGGTTGGGCAAAAAAATCAAGGTATTT.